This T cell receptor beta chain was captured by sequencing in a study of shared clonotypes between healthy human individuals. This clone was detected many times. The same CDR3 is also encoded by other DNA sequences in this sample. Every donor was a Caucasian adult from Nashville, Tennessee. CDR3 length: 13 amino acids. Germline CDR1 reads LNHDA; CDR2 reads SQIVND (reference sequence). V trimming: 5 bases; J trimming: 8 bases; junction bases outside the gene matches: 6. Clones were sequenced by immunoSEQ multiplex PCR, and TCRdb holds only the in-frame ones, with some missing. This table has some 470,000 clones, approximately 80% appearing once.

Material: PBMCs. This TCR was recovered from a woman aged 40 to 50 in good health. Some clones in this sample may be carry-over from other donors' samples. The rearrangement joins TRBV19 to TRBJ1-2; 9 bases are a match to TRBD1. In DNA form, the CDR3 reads TGTGCCAGTAGTTCTGGGACAGGGCTCGGCTACACCTTC. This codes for CASSSGTGLGYTF.